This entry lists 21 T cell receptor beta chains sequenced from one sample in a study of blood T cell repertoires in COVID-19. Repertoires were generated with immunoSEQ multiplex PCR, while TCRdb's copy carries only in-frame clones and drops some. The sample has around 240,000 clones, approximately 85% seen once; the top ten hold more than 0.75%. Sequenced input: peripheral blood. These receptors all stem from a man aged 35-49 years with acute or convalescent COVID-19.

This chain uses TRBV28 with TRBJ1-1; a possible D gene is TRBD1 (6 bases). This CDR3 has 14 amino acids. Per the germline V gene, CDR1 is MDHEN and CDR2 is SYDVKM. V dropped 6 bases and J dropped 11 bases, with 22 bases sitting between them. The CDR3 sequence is CASSPFLGAYSAFF. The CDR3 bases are TGTGCCAGCAGCCCCTTTTTGGGGGCATATAGTGCTTTCTTT.

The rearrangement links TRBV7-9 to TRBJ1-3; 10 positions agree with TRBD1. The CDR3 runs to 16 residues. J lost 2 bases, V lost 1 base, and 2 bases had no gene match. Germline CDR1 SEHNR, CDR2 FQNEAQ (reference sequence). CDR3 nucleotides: TGTGCCAGCAGCTTAGGACAGGGGGCTCCTGGAAACACCATATATTTT. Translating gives CASSLGQGAPGNTIYF.

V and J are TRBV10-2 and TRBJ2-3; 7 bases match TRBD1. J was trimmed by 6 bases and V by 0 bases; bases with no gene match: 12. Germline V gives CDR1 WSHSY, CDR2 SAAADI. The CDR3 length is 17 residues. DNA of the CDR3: TGCGCCAGCAGTGAGTCAGGTCGACAGGGTGGGACGGATACGCAGTATTTT. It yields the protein CASSESGRQGGTDTQYF.

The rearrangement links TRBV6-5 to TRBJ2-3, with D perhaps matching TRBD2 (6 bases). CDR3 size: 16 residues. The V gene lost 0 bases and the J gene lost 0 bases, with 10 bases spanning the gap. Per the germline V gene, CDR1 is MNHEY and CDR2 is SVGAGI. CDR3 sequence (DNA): TGTGCCAGCAGTTACTCGGGAGGTTTGAGCACAGATACGCAGTATTTT. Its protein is CASSYSGGLSTDTQYF.

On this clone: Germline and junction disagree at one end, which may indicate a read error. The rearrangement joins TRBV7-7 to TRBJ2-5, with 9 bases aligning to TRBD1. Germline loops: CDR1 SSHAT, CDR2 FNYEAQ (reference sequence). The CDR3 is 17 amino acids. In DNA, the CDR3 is TGTGCTAGCAGCCCAGCCATGGGACAGGGAAACCAAGAGACCCAGTACTTC. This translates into CASSPAMGQGNQETQYF. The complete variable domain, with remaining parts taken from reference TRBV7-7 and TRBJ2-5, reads GAGVSQSPRYKVTKRGQDVTLRCDPISSHATLYWYQQALGQGPEFLTYFNYEAQPDKSGLPSDRFSAERPEGSISTLTIQRTEQRDSAMYRCASSPAMGQGNQETQYFGPGTRLLVL.

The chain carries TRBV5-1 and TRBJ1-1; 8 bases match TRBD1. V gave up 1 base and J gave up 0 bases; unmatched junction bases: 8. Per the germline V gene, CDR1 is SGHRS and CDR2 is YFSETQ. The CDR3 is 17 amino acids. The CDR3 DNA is TGCGCCAGCAGCTTGTCGGCGGACAGGGCCATGAACACTGAAGCTTTCTTT. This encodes CASSLSADRAMNTEAFF.

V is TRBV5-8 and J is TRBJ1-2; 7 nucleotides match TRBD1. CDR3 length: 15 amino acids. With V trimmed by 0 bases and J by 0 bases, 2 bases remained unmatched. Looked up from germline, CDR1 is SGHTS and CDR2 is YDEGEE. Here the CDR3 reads CASSLGDRTNYGYTF. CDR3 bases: TGTGCCAGCAGCTTGGGGGACAGAACTAACTATGGCTACACCTTC.

The CDR3 reads CASSDPLGETQYF. The CDR3 DNA reads TGCGCCAGCAGTGACCCTCTGGGCGAGACCCAGTACTTC. The genes are TRBV4-1 and TRBJ2-5, with D hard to call. Germline CDR1 and CDR2: MGHRA and YSYEKL. Trimming cost V 6 bases and J 5 bases, with 13 bases left between them. The CDR3 length is 13 residues.

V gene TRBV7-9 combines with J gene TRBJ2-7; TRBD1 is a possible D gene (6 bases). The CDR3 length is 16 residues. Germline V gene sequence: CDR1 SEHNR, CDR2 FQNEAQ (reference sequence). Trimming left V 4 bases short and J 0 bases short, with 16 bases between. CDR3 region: CASSSPLDRSSYEQYF. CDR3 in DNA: TGTGCCAGCAGCTCACCTCTAGACAGGAGCTCCTACGAGCAGTACTTC.

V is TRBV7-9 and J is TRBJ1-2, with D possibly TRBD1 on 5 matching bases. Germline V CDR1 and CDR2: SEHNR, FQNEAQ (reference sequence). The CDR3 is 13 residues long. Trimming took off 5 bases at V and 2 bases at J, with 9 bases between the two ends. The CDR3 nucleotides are TGTGCCAGCAGCAAACAGGCAAACTATGGCTACACCTTC. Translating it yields CASSKQANYGYTF.

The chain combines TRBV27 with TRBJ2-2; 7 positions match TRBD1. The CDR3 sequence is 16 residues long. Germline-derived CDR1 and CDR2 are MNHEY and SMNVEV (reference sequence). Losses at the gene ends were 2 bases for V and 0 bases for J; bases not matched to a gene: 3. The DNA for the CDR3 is TGTGCCAGCAGTTTAGTAGGGACAGCGAACACCGGGGAGCTGTTTTTT. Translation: CASSLVGTANTGELFF.

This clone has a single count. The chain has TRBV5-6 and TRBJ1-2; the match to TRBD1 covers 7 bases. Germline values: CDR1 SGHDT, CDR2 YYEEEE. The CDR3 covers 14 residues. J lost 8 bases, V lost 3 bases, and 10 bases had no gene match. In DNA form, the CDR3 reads TGTGCCAGCAGCTGGGGACAGTTTCGGGTCGGCTACACCTTC. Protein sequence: CASSWGQFRVGYTF.

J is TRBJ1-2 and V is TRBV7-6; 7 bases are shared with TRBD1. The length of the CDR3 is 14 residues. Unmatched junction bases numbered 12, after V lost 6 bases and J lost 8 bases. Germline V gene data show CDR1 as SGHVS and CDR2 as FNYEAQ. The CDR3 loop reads CASSAGTASEGYTF. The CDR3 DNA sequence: TGTGCCAGCAGTGCCGGGACAGCGTCTGAAGGCTACACCTTC.

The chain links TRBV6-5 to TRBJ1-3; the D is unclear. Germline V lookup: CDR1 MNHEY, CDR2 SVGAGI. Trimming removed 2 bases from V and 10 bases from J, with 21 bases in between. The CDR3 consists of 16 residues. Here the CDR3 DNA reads TGTGCCAGCAGTTACCAACGGGTCCGCGCCGGTGAGACCATATATTTT. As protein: CASSYQRVRAGETIYF.

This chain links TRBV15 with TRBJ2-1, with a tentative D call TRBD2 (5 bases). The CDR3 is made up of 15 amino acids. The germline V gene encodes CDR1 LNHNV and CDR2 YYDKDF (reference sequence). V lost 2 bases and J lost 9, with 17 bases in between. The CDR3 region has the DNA TGTGCCACCAGCAGACGTGATTCAGCGGCGGGTGAGCAGTTCTTC. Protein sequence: CATSRRDSAAGEQFF.

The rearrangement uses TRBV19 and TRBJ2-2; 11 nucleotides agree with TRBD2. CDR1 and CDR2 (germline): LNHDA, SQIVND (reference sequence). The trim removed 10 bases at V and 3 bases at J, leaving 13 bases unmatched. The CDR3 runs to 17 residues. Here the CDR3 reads CATPKLAGAQYTGELFF. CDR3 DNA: TGTGCCACCCCTAAACTAGCGGGGGCCCAATACACCGGGGAGCTGTTTTTT.

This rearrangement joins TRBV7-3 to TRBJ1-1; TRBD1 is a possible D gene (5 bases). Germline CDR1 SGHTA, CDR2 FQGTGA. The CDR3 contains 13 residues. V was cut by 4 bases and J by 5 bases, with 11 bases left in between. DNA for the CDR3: TGTGCCAGCAGCTCCTTCCGGGGGACTGAAGCTTTCTTT. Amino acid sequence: CASSSFRGTEAFF. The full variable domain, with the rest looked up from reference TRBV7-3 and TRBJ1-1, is GAGVSQTPSNKVTEKGKYVELRCDPISGHTALYWYRQSLGQGPEFLIYFQGTGAADDSGLPNDRFFAVRPEGSVSTLKIQRTERGDSAVYLCASSSFRGTEAFFGQGTRLTVV.

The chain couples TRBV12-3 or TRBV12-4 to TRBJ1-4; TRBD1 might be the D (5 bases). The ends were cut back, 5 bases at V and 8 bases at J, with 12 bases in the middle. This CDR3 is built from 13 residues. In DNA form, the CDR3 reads TGTGCCAGCAGTCCGACAGTACGGGAAAAACTGTTTTTT. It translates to CASSPTVREKLFF.

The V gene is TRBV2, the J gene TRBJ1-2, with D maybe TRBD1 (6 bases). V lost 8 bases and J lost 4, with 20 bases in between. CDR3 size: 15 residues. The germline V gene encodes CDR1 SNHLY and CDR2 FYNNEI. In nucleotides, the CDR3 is TGTGCCAGCTCTGCGCTCAGGGACAACAGCTATGGCTACACCTTC. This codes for CASSALRDNSYGYTF.

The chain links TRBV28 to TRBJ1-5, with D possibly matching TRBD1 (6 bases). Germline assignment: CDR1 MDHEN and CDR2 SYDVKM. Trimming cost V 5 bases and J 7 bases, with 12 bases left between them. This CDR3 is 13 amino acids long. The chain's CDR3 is CASSGGGGQPQHF. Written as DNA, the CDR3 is TGTGCCAGCAGTGGGGGGGGCGGCCAGCCCCAGCATTTT.

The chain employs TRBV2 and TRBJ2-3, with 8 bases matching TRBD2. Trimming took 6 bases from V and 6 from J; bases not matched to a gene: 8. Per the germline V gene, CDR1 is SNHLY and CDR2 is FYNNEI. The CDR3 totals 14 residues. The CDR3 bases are TGTGCCAGCAGAAACGGGGGGGCCCAGGATACGCAGTATTTT. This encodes CASRNGGAQDTQYF.